This T cell receptor (beta chain) was identified during a study of kidney transplant recipient with SARS-CoV-2 infection. TCRdb re-called the reads through MiXCR, storing one row per CDR3 protein. Of about 250,000 distinct CDR3 sequences in the sample, about 30% were seen once. This clonotype has ten or more counts. V lost 2 bases and J lost 0; bases outside the gene matches: 4. CDR1 and CDR2 from the germline V gene are SGHRS and YFSETQ. This CDR3 has 15 residues. The sample was a blood sample, taken at baseline and on roughly day 110 from a kidney transplant recipient. This sequence joins TRBV5-1 and TRBJ1-1; 7 bases match TRBD1. The TCR originated in a male patient between 25 and 39 years old who had COVID-19 and was a kidney transplant recipient. Some T cells may be graft donor cells. CDR3 bases: TGCGCCAGCAGCTTTATTGGGACAGTGAACACTGAAGCTTTCTTT. As protein: CASSFIGTVNTEAFF.